This TCR beta chain was sequenced in a study of blood T cell repertoires in COVID-19. Study information: Sites in the United States, Italy and Spain provided acute and convalescent COVID-19 samples. PBMCs, B-cell-depleted T cells, or T cells were the source of the cDNA or gDNA that made up the material.

This CDR3 has 18 amino acids. Germline trimming cut 7 bases from V and 3 bases from J; bases unmatched to any gene: 17. Germline CDR1 and CDR2: MDHEN and SYDVKM. In the authors' methods: How many nucleated cells were present was estimated from reference gene primer amplification. Only in-frame clones appear in the TCRdb table, and some are missing; sequencing was by immunoSEQ multiplex PCR. That table is the source of V, J and clone size, and D and trimming were worked out from the DNA. The sample has 130,000 to 150,000 clones, 88% seen once. This sequence was found in a woman aged 50 to 60 with acute or convalescent COVID-19. The source material was peripheral blood. The chain employs TRBV28 and TRBJ2-7; 11 positions match TRBD2. In DNA, the CDR3 is TGTGCCAGCATTGGTGGTAGCGGGGGGGCTAGGTCCCTCTACGAGCAGTACTTC. Amino acids: CASIGGSGGARSLYEQYF. The entire variable domain, with the rest obtained from reference TRBV28 and TRBJ2-7, is as follows: DVKVTQSSRYLVKRTGEKVFLECVQDMDHENMFWYRQDPGLGLRLIYFSYDVKMKEKGDIPEGYSVSREKKERFSLILESASTNQTSMYLCASIGGSGGARSLYEQYFGPGTRLTVT.